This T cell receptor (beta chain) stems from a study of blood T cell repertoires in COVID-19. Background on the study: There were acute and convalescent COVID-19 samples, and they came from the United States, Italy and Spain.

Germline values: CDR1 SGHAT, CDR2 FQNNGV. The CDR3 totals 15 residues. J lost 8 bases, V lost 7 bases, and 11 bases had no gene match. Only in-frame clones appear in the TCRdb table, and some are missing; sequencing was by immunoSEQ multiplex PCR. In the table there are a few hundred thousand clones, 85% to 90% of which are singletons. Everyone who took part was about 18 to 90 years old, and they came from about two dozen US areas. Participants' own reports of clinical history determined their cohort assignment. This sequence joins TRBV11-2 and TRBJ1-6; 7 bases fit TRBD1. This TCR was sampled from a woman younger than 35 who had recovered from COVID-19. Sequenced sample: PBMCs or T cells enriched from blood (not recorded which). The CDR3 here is CASTPLGQNHSPLHF. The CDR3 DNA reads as TGTGCCAGCACCCCCTTGGGACAGAACCATTCACCCCTCCACTTT.